The source of this T cell receptor (beta chain) is a study of Ad26.COV2.S vaccination and SARS-CoV-2 variants. The overall study: Doses of Ad26.COV2.S were injected into muscle once or twice, 56 days apart.

Treatment noted: around 19 received Ad26.COV2.S at low or high dose, single or two shots; about five received placebo; per-sample allocation not given. Samples were taken on day 63 after the first vaccine or placebo injection. Profiled with immunoSEQ multiplex PCR; TCRdb holds only in-frame clones, not every one. This table has about 680,000 clones, roughly 90% appearing once. Findings of the study overall: Marked by substantial breadth, spike-specific CD8+ and CD4+ T cell responses were reportedly seen after vaccination. Using TCR breadth and depth analyses may have led to underestimated total T cell responses.

In the case of this clone: No antigen is known for it.

CDR1 and CDR2 (germline): SGHRS, YFSETQ. This CDR3 is 14 amino acids long. With 2 bases removed from V and 1 base from J, the gap between germline ends came to 9 bases. The chain joins TRBV5-1 to TRBJ1-1, with TRBD1 as a possible D gene (5 bases). The sequences come from peripheral blood, collected in a trial of Ad26.COV2.S vaccine versus placebo. The source of this sequence is a person aged 18-60 years who received the Ad26.COV2.S COVID-19 vaccine or a placebo. CDR3 protein: CASSFRAENTEAFF. CDR3 nucleotide sequence: TGCGCCAGCAGCTTCAGGGCCGAGAACACTGAAGCTTTCTTT.